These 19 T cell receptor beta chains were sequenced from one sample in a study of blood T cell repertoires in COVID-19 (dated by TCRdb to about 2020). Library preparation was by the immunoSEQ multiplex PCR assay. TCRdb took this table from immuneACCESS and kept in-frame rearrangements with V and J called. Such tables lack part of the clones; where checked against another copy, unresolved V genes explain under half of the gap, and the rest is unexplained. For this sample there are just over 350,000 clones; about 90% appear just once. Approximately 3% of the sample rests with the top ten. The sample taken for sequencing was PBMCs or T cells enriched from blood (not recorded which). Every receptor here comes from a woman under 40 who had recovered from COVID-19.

Here the CDR3 reads CASSRIQGNLHTGELFF. In DNA, the CDR3 is TGTGCCAGCAGCCGCATACAGGGGAATTTACACACCGGGGAGCTGTTTTTT. The chain couples TRBV7-9 to TRBJ2-2; 7 positions agree with TRBD1. Germline lookup yields CDR1 SEHNR and CDR2 FQNEAQ (reference sequence). V shed 5 bases, J shed 3 bases, and the junction held 12 bases outside the gene matches. This CDR3 is built from 17 residues.

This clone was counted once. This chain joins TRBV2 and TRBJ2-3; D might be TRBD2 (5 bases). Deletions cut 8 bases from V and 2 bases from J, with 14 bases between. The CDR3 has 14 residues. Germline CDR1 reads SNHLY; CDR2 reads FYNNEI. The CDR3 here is CASVSGGPTDTQYF. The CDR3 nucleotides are TGTGCCAGCGTCTCAGGCGGGCCCACAGATACGCAGTATTTT.

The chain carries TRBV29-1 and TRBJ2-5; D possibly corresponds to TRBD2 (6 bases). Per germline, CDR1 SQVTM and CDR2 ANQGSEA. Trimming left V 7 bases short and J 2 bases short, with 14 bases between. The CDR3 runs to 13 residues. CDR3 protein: CSAESRGQETQYF. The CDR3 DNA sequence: TGCAGCGCCGAGAGTCGGGGGCAAGAGACCCAGTACTTC.

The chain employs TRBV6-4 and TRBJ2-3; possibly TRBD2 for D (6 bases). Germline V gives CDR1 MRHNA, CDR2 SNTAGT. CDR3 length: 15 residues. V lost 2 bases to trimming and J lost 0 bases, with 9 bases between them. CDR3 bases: TGTGCCAGCAGTGACGAGGGAGGCAGCACAGATACGCAGTATTTT. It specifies CASSDEGGSTDTQYF.

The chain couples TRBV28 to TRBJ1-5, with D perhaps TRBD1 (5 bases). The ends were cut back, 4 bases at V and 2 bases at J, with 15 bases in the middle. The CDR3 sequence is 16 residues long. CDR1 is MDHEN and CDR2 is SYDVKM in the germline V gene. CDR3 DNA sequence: TGTGCCAGCAGTTCCCGGAGGGGCGCGGGCAATCAGCCCCAGCATTTT. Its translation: CASSSRRGAGNQPQHF.

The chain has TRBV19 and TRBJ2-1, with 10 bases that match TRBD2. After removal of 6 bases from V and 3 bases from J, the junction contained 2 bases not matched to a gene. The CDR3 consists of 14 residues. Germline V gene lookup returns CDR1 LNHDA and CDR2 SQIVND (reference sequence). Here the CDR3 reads CASRSGRGYNEQFF. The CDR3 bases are TGTGCCAGTAGAAGCGGGAGGGGCTACAATGAGCAGTTCTTC. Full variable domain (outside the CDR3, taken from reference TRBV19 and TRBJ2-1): DGGITQSPKYLFRKEGQNVTLSCEQNLNHDAMYWYRQDPGQGLRLIYYSQIVNDFQKGDIAEGYSVSREKKESFPLTVTSAQKNPTAFYLCASRSGRGYNEQFFGPGTRLTVL.

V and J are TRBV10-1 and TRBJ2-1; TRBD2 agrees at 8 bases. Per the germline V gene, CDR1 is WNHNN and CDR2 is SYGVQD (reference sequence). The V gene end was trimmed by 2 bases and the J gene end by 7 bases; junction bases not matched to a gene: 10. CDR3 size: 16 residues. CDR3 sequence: CASSEEEKRERNEQFF. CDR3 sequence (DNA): TGCGCCAGCAGTGAGGAGGAAAAGCGGGAGAGAAATGAGCAGTTCTTC.

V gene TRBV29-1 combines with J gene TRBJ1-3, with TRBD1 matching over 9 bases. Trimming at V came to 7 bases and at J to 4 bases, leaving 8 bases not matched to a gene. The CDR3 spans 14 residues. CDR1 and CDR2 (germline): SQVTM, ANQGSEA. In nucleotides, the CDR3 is TGCAGCGCCGGCGGGACAGGGTCGGGAAACACCATATATTTT. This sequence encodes CSAGGTGSGNTIYF.

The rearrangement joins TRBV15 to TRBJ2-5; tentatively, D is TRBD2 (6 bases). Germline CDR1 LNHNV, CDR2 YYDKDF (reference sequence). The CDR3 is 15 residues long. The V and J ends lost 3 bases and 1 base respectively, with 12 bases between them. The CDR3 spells CATSRDGGTQETQYF. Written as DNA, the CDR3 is TGTGCCACCAGCAGGGACGGGGGAACCCAAGAGACCCAGTACTTC.

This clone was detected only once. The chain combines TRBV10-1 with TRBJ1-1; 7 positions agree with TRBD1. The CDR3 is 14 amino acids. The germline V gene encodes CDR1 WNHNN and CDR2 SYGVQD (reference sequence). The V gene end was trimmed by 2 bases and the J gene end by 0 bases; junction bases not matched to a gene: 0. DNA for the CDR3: TGCGCCAGCAGTGAGACAGGGGTGAACACTGAAGCTTTCTTT. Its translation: CASSETGVNTEAFF.

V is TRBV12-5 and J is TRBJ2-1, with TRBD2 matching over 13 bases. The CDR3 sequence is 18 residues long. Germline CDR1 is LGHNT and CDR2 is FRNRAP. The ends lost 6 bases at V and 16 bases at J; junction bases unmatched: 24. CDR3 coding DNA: TGTGCTAGTGGCCAATCATTACTAGCGGGGGGGTTTGTTCAGAAGTGCTTCTTC. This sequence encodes CASGQSLLAGGFVQKCFF.

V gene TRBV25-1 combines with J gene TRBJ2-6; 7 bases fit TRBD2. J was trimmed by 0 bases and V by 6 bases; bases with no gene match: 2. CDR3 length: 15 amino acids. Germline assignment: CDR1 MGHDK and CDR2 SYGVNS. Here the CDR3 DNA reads TGTGCCAGCAGGGGGGGGAGCTCTGGGGCCAACGTCCTGACTTTC. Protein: CASRGGSSGANVLTF.

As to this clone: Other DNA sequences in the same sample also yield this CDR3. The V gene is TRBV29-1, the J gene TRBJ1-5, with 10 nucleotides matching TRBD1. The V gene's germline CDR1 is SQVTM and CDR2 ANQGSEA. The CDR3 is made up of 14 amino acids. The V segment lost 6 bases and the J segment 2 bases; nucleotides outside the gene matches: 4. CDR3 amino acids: CSVSGTGGNQPQHF. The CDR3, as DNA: TGCAGCGTCTCCGGGACAGGGGGCAATCAGCCCCAGCATTTT.

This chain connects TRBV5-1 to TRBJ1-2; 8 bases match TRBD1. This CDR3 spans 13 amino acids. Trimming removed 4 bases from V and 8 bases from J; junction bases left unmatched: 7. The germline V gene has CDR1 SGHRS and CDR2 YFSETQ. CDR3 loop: CASSKDRAEGYTF. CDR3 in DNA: TGCGCCAGCAGCAAGGACAGGGCAGAGGGCTACACCTTC.

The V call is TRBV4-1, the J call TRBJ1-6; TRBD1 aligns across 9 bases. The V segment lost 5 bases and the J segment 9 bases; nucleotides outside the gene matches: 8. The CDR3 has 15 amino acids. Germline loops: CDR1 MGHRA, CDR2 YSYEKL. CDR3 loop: CASSGPGQGSSPLHF. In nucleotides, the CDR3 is TGCGCCAGCAGCGGACCGGGACAGGGTAGTTCACCCCTCCACTTT.

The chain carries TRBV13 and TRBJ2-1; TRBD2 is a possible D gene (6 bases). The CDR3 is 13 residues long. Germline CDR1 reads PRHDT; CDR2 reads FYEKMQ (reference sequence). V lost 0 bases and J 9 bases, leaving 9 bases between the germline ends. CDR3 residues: CASSLGRGTEQFF. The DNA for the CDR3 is TGTGCCAGCAGCTTAGGCCGGGGGACTGAGCAGTTCTTC. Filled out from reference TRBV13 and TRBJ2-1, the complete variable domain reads AAGVIQSPRHLIKEKRETATLKCYPIPRHDTVYWYQQGPGQDPQFLISFYEKMQSDKGSIPDRFSAQQFSDYHSELNMSSLELGDSALYFCASSLGRGTEQFFGPGTRLTVL.

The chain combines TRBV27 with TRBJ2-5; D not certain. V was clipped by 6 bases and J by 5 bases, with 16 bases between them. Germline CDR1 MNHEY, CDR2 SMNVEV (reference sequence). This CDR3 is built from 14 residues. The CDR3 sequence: CASRKETTAETQYF. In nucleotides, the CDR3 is TGTGCCAGCAGAAAGGAGACCACCGCGGAGACCCAGTACTTC.

The CDR3 DNA reads as TGCGCCAGCTCCCCCGGTGGATCGGGAGTGACTGAAGCTTTCTTT. This sequence encodes CASSPGGSGVTEAFF. This chain uses TRBV10-1 with TRBJ1-1; D unresolved. V was shortened by 8 bases and J by 5 bases, with 21 bases between the two germline ends. The CDR3 length is 15 residues. Germline-derived CDR1 and CDR2 are WNHNN and SYGVQD (reference sequence).

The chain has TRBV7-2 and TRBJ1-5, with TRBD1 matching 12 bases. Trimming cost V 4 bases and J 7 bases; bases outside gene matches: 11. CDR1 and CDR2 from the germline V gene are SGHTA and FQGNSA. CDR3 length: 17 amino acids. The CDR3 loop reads CASSSGPGQGAEQPQHF. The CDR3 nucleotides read TGTGCCAGCAGCTCCGGCCCGGGACAGGGGGCTGAACAGCCCCAGCATTTT. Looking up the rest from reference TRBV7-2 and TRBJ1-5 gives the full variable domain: GAGVSQSPSNKVTEKGKDVELRCDPISGHTALYWYRQSLGQGLEFLIYFQGNSAPDKSGLPSDRFSAERTGGSVSTLTIQRTQQEDSAVYLCASSSGPGQGAEQPQHFGDGTRLSIL.